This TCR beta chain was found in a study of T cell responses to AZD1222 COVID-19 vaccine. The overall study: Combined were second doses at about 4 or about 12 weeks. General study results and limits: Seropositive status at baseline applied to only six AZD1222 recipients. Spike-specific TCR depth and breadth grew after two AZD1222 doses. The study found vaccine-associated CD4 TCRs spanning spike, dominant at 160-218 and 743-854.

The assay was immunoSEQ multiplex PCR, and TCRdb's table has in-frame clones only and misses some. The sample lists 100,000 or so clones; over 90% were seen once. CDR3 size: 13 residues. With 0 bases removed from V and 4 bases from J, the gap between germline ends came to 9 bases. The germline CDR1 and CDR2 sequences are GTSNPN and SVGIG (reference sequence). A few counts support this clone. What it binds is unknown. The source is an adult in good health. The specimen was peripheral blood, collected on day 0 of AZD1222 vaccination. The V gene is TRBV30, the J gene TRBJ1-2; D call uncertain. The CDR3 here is CAWSVLGPYGYTF. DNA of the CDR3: TGTGCCTGGAGTGTACTGGGCCCCTATGGCTACACCTTC. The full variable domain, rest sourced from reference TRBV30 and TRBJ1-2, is SQTIHQWPATLVQPVGSPLSLECTVEGTSNPNLYWYRQAAGRGLQLLFYSVGIGQISSEVPQNLSASRPQDRQFILSSKKLLLSDSGFYLCAWSVLGPYGYTFGSGTRLTVV.